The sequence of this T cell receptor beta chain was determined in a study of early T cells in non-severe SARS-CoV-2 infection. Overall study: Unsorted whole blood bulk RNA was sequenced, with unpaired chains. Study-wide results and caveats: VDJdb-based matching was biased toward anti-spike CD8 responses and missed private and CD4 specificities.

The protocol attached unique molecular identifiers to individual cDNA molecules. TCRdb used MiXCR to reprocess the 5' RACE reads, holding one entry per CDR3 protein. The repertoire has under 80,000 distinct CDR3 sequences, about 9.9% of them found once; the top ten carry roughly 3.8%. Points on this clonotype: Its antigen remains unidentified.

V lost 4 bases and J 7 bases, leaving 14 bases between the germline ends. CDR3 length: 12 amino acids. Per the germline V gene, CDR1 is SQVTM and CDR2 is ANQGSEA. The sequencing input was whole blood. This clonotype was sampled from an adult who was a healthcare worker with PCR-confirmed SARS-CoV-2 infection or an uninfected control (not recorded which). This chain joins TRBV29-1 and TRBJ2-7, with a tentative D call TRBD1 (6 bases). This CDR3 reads CSVGSGDLEQYF. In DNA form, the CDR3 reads TGCAGCGTTGGCTCAGGGGATCTGGAGCAGTACTTC.